Following are 20 T cell receptor beta chains from one sample sequenced in a study of kidney transplant recipient with SARS-CoV-2 infection. One entry per CDR3 protein results from TCRdb running MiXCR on the reads. This sample has 200,000 to 250,000 distinct CDR3 sequences, with around 26% found just once. This specimen consisted of a blood sample, obtained at baseline and on day 111 from a kidney transplant recipient. All receptors derive from a male patient in his thirties who had COVID-19 and was a kidney transplant recipient. Part of the T cells may come from the graft donor.

About this clonotype itself: A much larger clone lies one base from this, so it may be a read error. The chain couples TRBV6-6 to TRBJ1-3; D unclear. The CDR3 consists of 16 residues. CDR1 is MNHNY and CDR2 is SVGAGI in the germline V gene (reference sequence). CDR3 loop: CASSYGSGTQGNTMYF. CDR3 DNA: TGTGCCAGCAGTTACGGGAGCGGAACGCAAGGAAACACCATGTATTTT.

This clonotype was counted ten times or more. This sequence joins TRBV7-3 and TRBJ2-1; 11 bases map to TRBD2. V lost 5 bases, J lost 7 bases, and 10 bases stayed unmatched. Germline loops: CDR1 SGHTA, CDR2 FQGTGA. The CDR3 totals 16 residues. CDR3 loop: CASSPDLSGRVNEQFF. The CDR3 DNA follows: TGTGCCAGCAGCCCCGATCTTAGCGGGAGGGTAAATGAGCAGTTCTTC.

The J gene is TRBJ1-1, the V gene TRBV3-1, with D unclear. The V gene lost 5 bases and the J gene lost 4 bases, with 23 bases spanning the gap. The CDR3 consists of 17 residues. Looked up from germline, CDR1 is LGHDT and CDR2 is YNNKEL (reference sequence). The CDR3 DNA reads as TGTGCCAGCAGCGGATGCCTTCCCATTTCAATTCGCACTGAAGCTTTCTTT. Translating gives CASSGCLPISIRTEAFF.

This clonotype was observed many times. The chain couples TRBV6-6 to TRBJ1-5; 9 positions match TRBD1. The germline V gene encodes CDR1 MNHNY and CDR2 SVGAGI (reference sequence). V lost 4 bases to trimming and J lost 6 bases; unmatched junction nucleotides: 7. The CDR3 runs to 15 residues. This chain's CDR3 is CASSLPVDRGQPQHF. CDR3 sequence (DNA): TGTGCCAGCAGTTTACCGGTGGACAGGGGTCAGCCCCAGCATTTT.

A note on this clonotype: A read error may be the cause here, since a much bigger clone is one base away. The chain uses TRBV5-6 and TRBJ2-5; 10 positions match TRBD1. With 4 bases clipped from V and 7 bases from J, the junction kept 7 bases outside the gene matches. The V gene's germline CDR1 is SGHDT and CDR2 YYEEEE. This CDR3 has 14 amino acids. CDR3 in DNA: TGTGCCAGCAGCCCGGACAGGGGGTGTGGGACCCAGTACTTC. Translated: CASSPDRGCGTQYF.

This clonotype appeared a few times. J is TRBJ1-2 and V is TRBV5-3; D gene ambiguous. TRBV5-3 is noted as an ORF with a role that remains uncertain. The CDR3 sequence is 16 residues long. The V and J ends lost 7 bases and 4 bases respectively, with 23 bases between them. Here the CDR3 reads CARVTRVVRKTYGYTF. The CDR3 DNA is TGTGCCAGAGTAACAAGAGTGGTGAGAAAGACCTATGGCTACACCTTC.

V is TRBV5-8 and J is TRBJ1-2; D gene uncertain. This CDR3 is built from 16 residues. Deletions cut 10 bases from V and 4 bases from J, with 26 bases between. Germline values: CDR1 SGHTS, CDR2 YDEGEE. Here the CDR3 DNA reads TGTGCCGGCTTGGTTTGTCATCCACGAAAGACCTATGGCTACACCTTC. Translation gives CAGLVCHPRKTYGYTF.

In this sample, this clonotype turned up many times. V usage is TRBV16 and J usage is TRBJ1-2, with a tentative D call TRBD1 (6 bases). V lost 3 bases and J 4 bases, leaving 21 bases between the germline ends. The CDR3 is 17 amino acids. CDR1 KGHSY and CDR2 FQNENV come from the germline V gene. The CDR3 region is CASSQNRVVRKTYGYTF. The CDR3 DNA is TGTGCCAGCAGCCAGAACAGGGTCGTTAGAAAGACCTATGGCTACACCTTC. Based on the CDR3 plus reference TRBV16 and TRBJ1-2, the full variable domain is GEEVAQTPKHLVRGEGQKAKLYCAPIKGHSYVFWYQQVLKNEFKFLISFQNENVFDETGMPKERFSAKCLPNSPCSLEIQATKLEDSAVYFCASSQNRVVRKTYGYTFGSGTRLTVV.

In its sample, this clonotype was seen many times. The V and J genes are TRBV30 and TRBJ1-5; D uncertain. Germline loops: CDR1 GTSNPN, CDR2 SVGIG (reference sequence). V lost 7 bases and J lost 2, with 15 bases in between. CDR3 length equals 14 residues. CDR3 in amino acids: CASSGGEGNQPQHF. CDR3 DNA: TGTGCCTCGTCAGGCGGGGAGGGCAATCAGCCCCAGCATTTT. Filled out from reference TRBV30 and TRBJ1-5, the complete variable domain reads SQTIHQWPATLVQPVGSPLSLECTVEGTSNPNLYWYRQAAGRGLQLLFYSVGIGQISSEVPQNLSASRPQDRQFILSSKKLLLSDSGFYLCASSGGEGNQPQHFGDGTRLSIL.

Comment on this clonotype: Given a much more abundant clone one base away, this may be a read error. The CDR3 spells CASSVPEVVRKTYSYTF. As DNA, the CDR3 is TGTGCCAGCAGCGTACCAGAGGTCGTTAGAAAGACCTATAGCTACACCTTC. The chain carries TRBV16 and TRBJ1-2; D is ambiguous. The CDR3 length is 17 residues. Germline V gene sequence: CDR1 KGHSY, CDR2 FQNENV.

This clonotype was counted only a few times. This clone may be a read error of a much larger clone one base away. This rearrangement joins TRBV12-3 or TRBV12-4 to TRBJ2-7; perhaps TRBD2 as D (5 bases). The V and J ends lost 7 bases and 3 bases respectively, with 13 bases between them. The CDR3 loop spans 13 amino acids. CDR3 in amino acids: CASIPPGFYEQYF. The DNA for the CDR3 is TGTGCCAGCATCCCACCGGGGTTCTACGAGCAGTACTTC.

A word on this clonotype: A read error may explain this, as a much larger clone is one base away. The V call is TRBV18, the J call TRBJ2-2, with a tentative D call TRBD1 (6 bases). Germline assignment: CDR1 KGHSH and CDR2 LQKENI. This CDR3 is 16 amino acids long. The CDR3 DNA is TGTGCCAGCCCACCAGGGACGGGACAAGTCACCGGGGAGCTGTTTTTT. It specifies CASPPGTGQVTGELFF. Looking up the rest from reference TRBV18 and TRBJ2-2 gives the full variable domain: NAGVMQNPRHLVRRRGQEARLRCSPMKGHSHVYWYRQLPEEGLKFMVYLQKENIIDESGMPKERFSAEFPKEGPSILRIQQVVRGDSAAYFCASPPGTGQVTGELFFGEGSRLTVL.

A remark on this clonotype: This may come from a read error, since a much larger clone is one base off. The chain couples TRBV12-3 or TRBV12-4 to TRBJ1-5, with 7 bases matching TRBD1. Trimming removed 10 bases from V and 7 bases from J; junction bases left unmatched: 16. CDR3 length: 15 residues. CDR3 sequence: CATRVWTGRGQPQHF. The CDR3 nucleotides read TGTGCCACCCGAGTTTGGACAGGAAGAGGACAGCCCCAGCATTTT.

Ten or more counts support this clonotype. This chain uses TRBV3-1 with TRBJ1-2; D possibly corresponds to TRBD1 (5 bases). V was clipped by 5 bases and J by 4 bases, with 23 bases between them. Per the germline V gene, CDR1 is LGHDT and CDR2 is YNNKEL (reference sequence). The CDR3 contains 17 residues. The CDR3 nucleotides are TGTGCCAGCAGCTGGATGGACACCCTTCGAAAGACCTATGGCTACACCTTC. Encoded protein: CASSWMDTLRKTYGYTF.

This clonotype was detected many times. The V gene is TRBV5-1, the J gene TRBJ1-1, with 8 bases fitting TRBD1. CDR1 is SGHRS and CDR2 is YFSETQ in the germline V gene. This CDR3 contains 15 residues. With 4 bases clipped from V and 5 bases from J, the junction kept 10 bases outside the gene matches. The CDR3 nucleotides read TGCGCCAGCAGCACCTCAGGGGGCAGGAAAACTGAAGCTTTCTTT. It specifies CASSTSGGRKTEAFF.

As to this clonotype: Possible read error: a much larger clone is one base away. The genes are TRBV7-2 and TRBJ2-3; possibly TRBD1 for D (6 bases). The J call may be faulty, since TRBJ2-1 better matches the DNA end. In germline, CDR1 is SGHTA, CDR2 FQGNSA. The CDR3 has 15 amino acids. This chain's CDR3 is CVSSTTGLSYNEQFF. The CDR3 DNA reads TGTGTCAGCAGCACGACAGGTCTCTCCTACAATGAGCAGTTCTTC.

As concerns this clonotype: This may be a read error, as it is one base from a much larger clone. This sequence joins TRBV3-1 and TRBJ2-7; no reliable D call. The DNA end is more similar to TRBJ2-5, so the J call may be wrong. Germline values: CDR1 LGHDT, CDR2 YNNKEL (reference sequence). The CDR3 is 17 amino acids. CDR3 DNA: TGTGCCGGCAGCACCGGTACTCCCATTTCTTTCTCTGAGACCCAGTACTTC. Protein product: CAGSTGTPISFSETQYF.

The chain recombines TRBV9 with TRBJ2-5, with TRBD2 matching 9 bases. Germline V gene sequence: CDR1 SGDLS, CDR2 YYNGEE. The ends lost 3 bases at V and 7 bases at J; junction bases unmatched: 13. CDR3 length equals 16 residues. The DNA for the CDR3 is TGTGCCAGCAGCGAAGACCTAGCGGGGCCCCGGGGGACCCAGTACTTC. Amino acid sequence: CASSEDLAGPRGTQYF.

This clonotype showed up many times. The chain uses TRBV27 and TRBJ1-5; TRBD1 might be the D (5 bases). Germline V gene data show CDR1 as MNHEY and CDR2 as SMNVEV (reference sequence). With 6 bases removed from V and 5 bases from J, the gap between germline ends came to 14 bases. This CDR3 is built from 14 residues. CDR3 amino acids: CASSPTGPHQPQHF. As DNA, the CDR3 is TGTGCCAGCAGCCCTACAGGCCCCCATCAGCCCCAGCATTTT.

This clonotype was counted between two and nine times. This chain links TRBV5-5 with TRBJ1-2; D is unresolved. This CDR3 is 16 amino acids long. Trimming took 4 bases from V and 3 from J, leaving 19 bases between them. CDR1 and CDR2 from the germline V gene are SGHKS and YYEKEE (reference sequence). CDR3 sequence: CASSTLGSQLDYGYTF. The CDR3 DNA reads as TGTGCCAGCAGCACACTTGGCAGTCAGTTAGACTATGGCTACACCTTC.